The rows below give T cell receptor beta chains drawn from one sample of a study of T cells after posttransplantation cyclophosphamide. Some clones are missing from TCRdb's copy, which holds only in-frame ones; the method was immunoSEQ multiplex PCR. The sample has 25,000 to 30,000 clones, around 86% seen once. The sequencing input was PBMCs. Receptors originate from a man aged 45-60 years. Both conserved end residues are part of each CDR3. D genes are given only for firm matches.

d_call,v_call,j_call,cdr3_nt,cdr3_aa
-,TRBV21-1,TRBJ2-7,TGTGCCAGCAGCAAGACAGGGGATTACGAGCAGTACTTC,CASSKTGDYEQYF
TRBD2,TRBV5-1,TRBJ2-1,TGCGCCAGCAGCGTACTAGCGGGTCTGGGCAATGAGCAGTTCTTC,CASSVLAGLGNEQFF
-,TRBV6-1,TRBJ1-1,TGTGCCAGCAGTGCCCCGACAGTACGGAACACTGAAGCTTTCTTT,CASSAPTVRNTEAFF
-,TRBV28,TRBJ1-6,TGTGCCAGCAGTTCTTACAAGGGGGGGGATTCACCCCTCCACTTT,CASSSYKGGDSPLHF
-,TRBV6-1,TRBJ1-4,TGTGCCAGCAGTGGGGAAAGTTCAGGGACAACTAATGAAAAACTGTTTTTT,CASSGESSGTTNEKLFF
TRBD1,TRBV9,TRBJ2-2,TGTGCCAGCAGCGTCACCGGGACAGGGGACAACCGGGAGCTGTTTTTT,CASSVTGTGDNRELFF
TRBD2,TRBV4-1,TRBJ2-1,TGCGCCAGCAGCCATGCGACTAGCGGGGTGTACAATGAGCAGTTCTTC,CASSHATSGVYNEQFF
-,TRBV7-9,TRBJ2-3,TGTGCCAGCAGCTCCGGGATCTATCTCACAGATACGCAGTATTTT,CASSSGIYLTDTQYF
TRBD1,TRBV30,TRBJ1-2,TGTGCCTGCCTCCCCCTGACAGGGAAGCACGGCTACACCTTC,CACLPLTGKHGYTF
-,TRBV4-1,TRBJ2-1,TGCGCCAGCAGCCAAGTAATAACAGGGTATGACAATGAGCAGTTCTTC,CASSQVITGYDNEQFF
TRBD1,TRBV5-5,TRBJ1-2,TGTGCCAGCAGGAGACAGGGGTTTGCGGATGGCTACACCTTC,CASRRQGFADGYTF
-,TRBV15,TRBJ2-1,TGTGCCACCAGCAGAGATCCGGCGGTTGGTGAGCAGTTCTTC,CATSRDPAVGEQFF
-,TRBV5-1,TRBJ2-7,TGCGCCAGCAGCCGCGCGCTAGCGCTATCCTACGAGCAGTACTTC,CASSRALALSYEQYF
-,TRBV6-6,TRBJ1-4,TGTGCCAGCGGCATGTGGGCAGGGGAAAAACTGTTTTTT,CASGMWAGEKLFF
-,TRBV4-3,TRBJ2-1,TGCGCCAGCAGCCAAAAACCAGGGGCAGGGATGATCAATGAGCAGTTCTTC,CASSQKPGAGMINEQFF